Detailed here is one TCR beta chain. Profiled with immunoSEQ multiplex PCR; TCRdb holds only in-frame clones, not every one. The sample shows over 25,000 clones, roughly 94% of them seen only once. The sample comes from a study of T cells in tuberculosis. The time point denotes: new active TB diagnosis, blood taken before or within 7 days of starting treatment. The source material was PBMCs, sampled at tuberculosis diagnosis. This clonotype was obtained from an adult with tuberculosis.

CDR3 DNA: TGTGCCAGTAGTCTTCTATCGGGACAGGGGGAGAGGGAGACCCAGTACTTC. This gives the protein CASSLLSGQGERETQYF. The V call is TRBV19, the J call TRBJ2-5; TRBD1 matches at 11 bases. CDR1 is LNHDA, CDR2 SQIVND, per germline (reference sequence). V lost 5 bases and J lost 5; bases outside the gene matches: 13. The CDR3 extends over 17 amino acids.